This entry lists 28 T cell receptor beta chains sequenced from one sample in a study of Ad26.COV2.S vaccination and SARS-CoV-2 variants. The repertoire was sequenced with immunoSEQ multiplex PCR; TCRdb's copy has only in-frame clones and lacks some. The sample includes 500,000 or so clones, around 88% of them seen just once. Treatment meaning: roughly 20 received Ad26.COV2.S at low or high dose, single or two shots; about 5 received placebo; per-sample allocation not given. Specimen acquisition occurred on day 63 following the initial vaccine or placebo injection. Source: peripheral blood, taken in a trial of Ad26.COV2.S vaccine versus placebo. These receptor sequences come from a person between 18 and 60 years old who received the Ad26.COV2.S COVID-19 vaccine or a placebo.

The V and J genes are TRBV19 and TRBJ1-1, with 8 bases that match TRBD1. This CDR3 contains 16 residues. The germline V gene has CDR1 LNHDA and CDR2 SQIVND (reference sequence). After removal of 7 bases from V and 5 bases from J, the junction contained 15 bases not matched to a gene. The CDR3, as DNA: TGTGCCAGTATAGGGAGGACAGGGAACCAACGGACTGAAGCTTTCTTT. This sequence encodes CASIGRTGNQRTEAFF.

CDR3 nucleotide sequence: TGTGCCACGATGACAGGGTTCACCGGGGAGCTGTTTTTT. Encoded protein: CATMTGFTGELFF. This sequence joins TRBV6-5 and TRBJ2-2; 7 bases are a match to TRBD1. Germline V gene sequence: CDR1 MNHEY, CDR2 SVGAGI. This CDR3 is built from 13 residues. Trimming took 10 bases from V and 4 from J; bases not matched to a gene: 6.

V is TRBV7-2 and J is TRBJ2-2; 9 bases line up with TRBD2. Germline V gene data show CDR1 as SGHTA and CDR2 as FQGNSA. The V and J ends lost 5 bases and 7 bases, in that order; junction bases with no gene match: 8. The CDR3 loop spans 15 amino acids. DNA for the CDR3: TGTGCCAGCAGCCGTGATAGCGGGAGCATCGGGGAGCTGTTTTTT. Translated: CASSRDSGSIGELFF.

This chain connects TRBV2 to TRBJ1-3; D perhaps matches TRBD1 (5 bases). CDR3 length: 15 residues. The germline CDR1 and CDR2 sequences are SNHLY and FYNNEI. The V end lost 6 bases, the J end lost 0 bases, and 12 bases lay between the germline ends. In DNA, the CDR3 is TGTGCCAGCAGGGCCGAGGGGATCTCTGGAAACACCATATATTTT. The encoded protein is CASRAEGISGNTIYF.

The chain employs TRBV19 and TRBJ2-2; D not certain. Germline CDR1 LNHDA, CDR2 SQIVND (reference sequence). Trimming took 3 bases from V and 4 from J, leaving 6 bases between them. This CDR3 has 13 residues. The CDR3 spells CASSISPTGELFF. The CDR3 DNA sequence: TGTGCCAGTAGTATCTCCCCCACCGGGGAGCTGTTTTTT.

The chain couples TRBV6-5 to TRBJ2-2; D call uncertain. Between the trimmed V and J ends, which lost 6 bases and 8 bases, there was a span of 13 bases. The CDR3 is 13 amino acids. CDR1 is MNHEY, CDR2 SVGAGI, per germline. The CDR3 DNA is TGTGCCAGCAGACCCCTGTGGGTGGGGGAGCTGTTTTTT. Amino acid sequence: CASRPLWVGELFF.

The chain is built from TRBV5-1 and TRBJ2-1; 14 nucleotides align to TRBD2. CDR1 and CDR2 from the germline V gene are SGHRS and YFSETQ. The CDR3 length is 17 residues. V trimming: 4 bases; J trimming: 5 bases; junction bases outside the gene matches: 8. The CDR3 here is CASSPGLAGGINNEQFF. DNA of the CDR3: TGCGCCAGCAGCCCAGGACTAGCGGGAGGTATAAACAATGAGCAGTTCTTC.

The chain couples TRBV4-1 to TRBJ2-7; possibly TRBD2 for D (5 bases). There are 11 residues in the CDR3. V was cut by 5 bases and J by 6 bases, with 8 bases left in between. Germline V lookup: CDR1 MGHRA, CDR2 YSYEKL. The DNA for the CDR3 is TGCGCCAGCAGCGCGGCGGGCGAGCAGTACTTC. Amino acids: CASSAAGEQYF.

This clone has only one observation. The chain carries TRBV5-6 and TRBJ1-1; D perhaps matches TRBD1 (6 bases). The CDR3 contains 14 residues. Trimming removed 4 bases from V and 4 bases from J, with 14 bases in between. From germline, CDR1 is SGHDT and CDR2 YYEEEE. CDR3: CASSLQGWGTEAFF. The CDR3, as DNA: TGTGCCAGCAGCCTGCAGGGGTGGGGCACTGAAGCTTTCTTT.

This clone was recorded many times. This rearrangement joins TRBV7-2 to TRBJ2-2; D remains unclear. The V and J ends lost 5 bases and 3 bases respectively, with 13 bases between them. From germline, CDR1 is SGHTA and CDR2 FQGNSA. This CDR3 is built from 15 residues. CDR3 loop: CASSGGRRDTGELFF. CDR3 DNA: TGTGCCAGCAGCGGTGGACGTAGGGACACCGGGGAGCTGTTTTTT.

This sequence joins TRBV7-6 and TRBJ2-7, with D perhaps assigned TRBD1 or TRBD2 (5 bases each). Trimming shortened V by 1 base and J by 1 base, and 11 bases separated the two germline ends. Germline CDR1 is SGHVS and CDR2 is FNYEAQ. The CDR3 runs to 15 residues. The CDR3 protein is CASSLGAGRSYEQYF. CDR3 nucleotides: TGTGCCAGCAGCTTAGGGGCAGGGAGATCCTACGAGCAGTACTTC.

The V call is TRBV13, the J call TRBJ2-7, with TRBD1 as a possible D gene (5 bases). V lost 0 bases to trimming and J lost 5 bases, with 17 bases between them. The CDR3 contains 16 residues. The germline V gene encodes CDR1 PRHDT and CDR2 FYEKMQ (reference sequence). The CDR3 loop is CASSLGTTGPTHEQYF. CDR3 DNA: TGTGCCAGCAGCTTAGGAACCACAGGCCCCACTCACGAGCAGTACTTC.

This clone occurred a few times. The V call is TRBV19, the J call TRBJ1-1; weak D call: TRBD1 (6 bases). Trimming removed 4 bases at V and 6 bases at J, with 18 bases between. The CDR3 loop spans 15 amino acids. Looked up from germline, CDR1 is LNHDA and CDR2 is SQIVND (reference sequence). The CDR3 spells CASSSPRQVSPEAFF. The CDR3 DNA is TGTGCCAGTAGTAGTCCTCGACAGGTTAGCCCTGAAGCTTTCTTT.

This clone was seen a few times. This chain links TRBV6-6 with TRBJ2-7, with D possibly matching TRBD2 (6 bases). CDR1 is MNHNY and CDR2 is SVGAGI in the germline V gene (reference sequence). The ends were cut back, 11 bases at V and 3 bases at J, with 26 bases in the middle. The CDR3 runs to 16 residues. The CDR3 nucleotides are TGTGCCCCCCAGCCCAGGTTCGGGGACTTAGTCTACGAGCAGTACTTC. Its protein is CAPQPRFGDLVYEQYF.

CDR3: CAFATGNTEAFF. The CDR3 nucleotides are TGTGCCTTTGCCACAGGGAACACTGAAGCTTTCTTT. The chain links TRBV30 to TRBJ1-1, with D maybe TRBD1 (5 bases). Trimming cost V 7 bases and J 1 base, with 10 bases left between them. The CDR3 totals 12 residues. CDR1 is GTSNPN, CDR2 SVGIG, per germline (reference sequence).

V and J are TRBV18 and TRBJ2-6; D uncertain. The CDR3 consists of 16 residues. The germline CDR1 and CDR2 sequences are KGHSH and LQKENI. V was trimmed by 3 bases and J by 2 bases, leaving 11 bases between them. The CDR3 spells CASSPYSPTGANVLTF. The CDR3, as DNA: TGTGCCAGCTCACCGTATTCGCCAACTGGGGCCAACGTCCTGACTTTC.

A single count supports this clone. V and J are TRBV4-2 and TRBJ2-5, with 9 bases that match TRBD1. The CDR3 is made up of 15 amino acids. Unmatched junction bases numbered 4, after V lost 0 bases and J lost 5 bases. Germline CDR1 is LGHNA and CDR2 is YNFKEQ. The CDR3 sequence is CASSQDSGTGETQYF. CDR3 coding DNA: TGTGCCAGCAGCCAAGATAGTGGGACAGGGGAGACCCAGTACTTC.

The chain links TRBV30 to TRBJ2-2, with D possibly TRBD2 on 5 matching bases. The CDR3 is 12 amino acids. V lost 4 bases, J lost 4 bases, and 7 bases lay in between. Germline assignment: CDR1 GTSNPN and CDR2 SVGIG (reference sequence). This chain's CDR3 is CAWTRGTGELFF. The CDR3 coding sequence is TGTGCCTGGACACGGGGCACCGGGGAGCTGTTTTTT.

The CDR3 reads CASSSLGSPLHF. CDR3 DNA: TGTGCCAGCAGTTCCTTGGGTTCACCCCTCCACTTT. The chain recombines TRBV28 with TRBJ1-6; no firm D call. The CDR3 consists of 12 residues. Deletions cut 4 bases from V and 9 bases from J, with 7 bases between. Germline V gene lookup returns CDR1 MDHEN and CDR2 SYDVKM.

The CDR3 nucleotides are TGTGCCTGGAGCCCTCCCCGCCGACGAACCTACGAGCAGTACTTC. This gives the protein CAWSPPRRRTYEQYF. The chain links TRBV30 to TRBJ2-7; D is unclear. This CDR3 spans 15 amino acids. Trimming left V 3 bases short and J 2 bases short, with 17 bases between. CDR1 and CDR2 from the germline V gene are GTSNPN and SVGIG (reference sequence).

The rearrangement links TRBV19 to TRBJ2-1; D gene uncertain. The CDR3 spans 14 residues. Trimming shortened V by 7 bases and J by 4 bases, and 14 bases separated the two germline ends. CDR1 is LNHDA and CDR2 is SQIVND in the germline V gene (reference sequence). The CDR3 DNA sequence: TGTGCCAGTACCACCCGATCATTGTACAATGAGCAGTTCTTC. This sequence encodes CASTTRSLYNEQFF.

The rearrangement uses TRBV3-1 (or the pseudogene TRBV3-2) and TRBJ2-1, with D perhaps matching TRBD2 (6 bases). Trimming stripped 4 bases from V and 2 bases from J, with 15 bases between. The germline V gene encodes CDR1 LGHDT and CDR2 YNNKEL (reference sequence). There are 16 residues in the CDR3. This CDR3 reads CASSRHSGLTYNEQFF. DNA of the CDR3: TGTGCCAGCAGCCGGCATAGCGGTTTAACCTACAATGAGCAGTTCTTC.

Regarding this clone: This sample includes further DNA sequences coding for the same CDR3. The CDR3 DNA follows: TGCAGTGCCAGCACAGTTGAAGCTTTCTTT. It encodes CSASTVEAFF. V is TRBV20-1 and J is TRBJ1-1; D gene unclear. Trimming took off 6 bases at V and 7 bases at J, with 9 bases between the two ends. Germline assignment: CDR1 DFQATT and CDR2 SNEGSKA (reference sequence). The CDR3 loop spans 10 amino acids.

The V gene is TRBV2, the J gene TRBJ2-3, with 7 bases identical to TRBD1. The V gene's germline CDR1 is SNHLY and CDR2 FYNNEI. After removal of 6 bases from V and 0 bases from J, the junction contained 6 bases not matched to a gene. The CDR3 runs to 15 residues. The CDR3 bases are TGTGCCAGCAGCCCAACAGGGGACAGCACAGATACGCAGTATTTT. Residues: CASSPTGDSTDTQYF.

To note about this clone: Additional DNA sequences in this sample encode the identical CDR3. As DNA, the CDR3 is TGTGCCAGCAGCTTGGGGAGGAATCAGCCCCAGCATTTT. Residues: CASSLGRNQPQHF. The chain joins TRBV5-4 to TRBJ1-5; D call uncertain. CDR3 length: 13 amino acids. The V gene's germline CDR1 is SGHNT and CDR2 YYREEE (reference sequence). Trimming took 0 bases from V and 4 from J, leaving 5 bases between them.

The chain couples TRBV4-3 to TRBJ1-5, with D maybe TRBD1 (5 bases). The germline CDR1 and CDR2 sequences are LGHNA and YSLEER. Trimming removed 0 bases from V and 6 bases from J, with 12 bases in between. The CDR3 runs to 15 residues. For the CDR3, the DNA is TGCGCCAGCAGCCAAGAGGTCCAGGGAGGTCAGCCCCAGCATTTT. Its protein product is CASSQEVQGGQPQHF.

The rearrangement links TRBV9 to TRBJ2-3; 8 nucleotides line up with TRBD2. The CDR3 totals 16 residues. From germline, CDR1 is SGDLS and CDR2 YYNGEE. V dropped 0 bases and J dropped 6; count of bases not matched to a gene: 9. CDR3 DNA sequence: TGTGCCAGCAGCGTAGCTGCCAGCGGGAGCTGGGATACGCAGTATTTT. As protein: CASSVAASGSWDTQYF.

The chain employs TRBV19 and TRBJ2-1; 7 nucleotides line up with TRBD2. The CDR3 covers 14 residues. The J segment lost 7 bases and the V segment lost 8 bases, leaving 11 bases of the junction unmatched. Per the germline V gene, CDR1 is LNHDA and CDR2 is SQIVND (reference sequence). CDR3 sequence: CASRREGLGNEQFF. The CDR3 DNA follows: TGTGCCAGTCGTAGGGAGGGGTTGGGGAATGAGCAGTTCTTC.